This T cell receptor beta chain was sequenced during a study of T-cell memory formation after mild COVID-19. Using its own MiXCR run on the 5' RACE reads, TCRdb lists one record per CDR3 protein. The table shows 350,000 to 500,000 distinct CDR3 sequences, with 15% to 25% occurring only once. Per the germline V gene, CDR1 is LGHNA and CDR2 is YSLEER. CDR3 length equals 13 residues. Deletions cut 4 bases from V and 3 bases from J, with 10 bases between. This clonotype was seen more than once but under ten times. This sequence originates from an adult woman who had mild COVID-19 (a few samples of this study predate the infection). Cell type and time point are not known. The chain joins TRBV4-3 to TRBJ2-7; D unresolved. Sequencing was done on a sample of PBMCs or a T cell subset sorted from them (not recorded which). The CDR3 here is CASSLSDGYEQYF. The CDR3 DNA reads as TGCGCCAGCAGCCTCTCGGACGGCTACGAGCAGTACTTC.